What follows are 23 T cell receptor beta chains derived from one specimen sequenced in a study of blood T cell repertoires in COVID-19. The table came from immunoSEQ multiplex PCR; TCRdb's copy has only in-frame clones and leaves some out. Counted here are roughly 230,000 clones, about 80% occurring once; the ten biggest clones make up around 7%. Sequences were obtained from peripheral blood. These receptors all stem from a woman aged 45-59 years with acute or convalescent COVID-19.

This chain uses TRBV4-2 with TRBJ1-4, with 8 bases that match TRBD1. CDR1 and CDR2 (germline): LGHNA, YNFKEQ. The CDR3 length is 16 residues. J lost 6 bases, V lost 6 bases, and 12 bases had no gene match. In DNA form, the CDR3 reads TGTGCCAGCAGGAAATTGGCGACAGGGGCCGATGAAAAACTGTTTTTT. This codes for CASRKLATGADEKLFF.

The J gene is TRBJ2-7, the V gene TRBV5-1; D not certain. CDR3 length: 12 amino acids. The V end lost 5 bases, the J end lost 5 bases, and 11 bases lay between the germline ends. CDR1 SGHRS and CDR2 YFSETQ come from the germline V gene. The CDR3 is CASSTGVNEQYF. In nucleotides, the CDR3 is TGCGCCAGCAGTACGGGTGTCAACGAGCAGTACTTC.

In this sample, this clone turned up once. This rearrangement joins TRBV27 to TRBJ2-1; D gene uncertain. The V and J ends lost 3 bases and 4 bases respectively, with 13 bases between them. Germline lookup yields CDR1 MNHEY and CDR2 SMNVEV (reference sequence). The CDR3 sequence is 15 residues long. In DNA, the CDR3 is TGTGCCAGCAGTTTTTCCTCCCTAGGATACAATGAGCAGTTCTTC. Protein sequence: CASSFSSLGYNEQFF.

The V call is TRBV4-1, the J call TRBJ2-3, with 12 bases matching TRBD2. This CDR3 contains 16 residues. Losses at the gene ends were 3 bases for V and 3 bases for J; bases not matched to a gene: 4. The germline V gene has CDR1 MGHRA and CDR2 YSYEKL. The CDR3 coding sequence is TGCGCCAGCAGCCACCTAGCGGGGGGGATGACAGATACGCAGTATTTT. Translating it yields CASSHLAGGMTDTQYF.

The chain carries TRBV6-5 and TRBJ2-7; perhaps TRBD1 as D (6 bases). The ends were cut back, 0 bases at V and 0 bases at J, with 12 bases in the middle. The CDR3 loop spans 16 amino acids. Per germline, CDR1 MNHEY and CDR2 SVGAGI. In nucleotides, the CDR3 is TGTGCCAGCAGTTACTCGATAGGACAGAGCTCCTACGAGCAGTACTTC. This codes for CASSYSIGQSSYEQYF.

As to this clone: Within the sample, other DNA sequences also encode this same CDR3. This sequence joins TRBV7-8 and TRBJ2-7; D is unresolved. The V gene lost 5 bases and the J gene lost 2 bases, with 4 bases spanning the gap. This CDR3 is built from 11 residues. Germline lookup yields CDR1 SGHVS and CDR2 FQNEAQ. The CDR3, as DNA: TGTGCCAGCAGCCCCGCCTACGAGCAGTACTTC. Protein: CASSPAYEQYF.

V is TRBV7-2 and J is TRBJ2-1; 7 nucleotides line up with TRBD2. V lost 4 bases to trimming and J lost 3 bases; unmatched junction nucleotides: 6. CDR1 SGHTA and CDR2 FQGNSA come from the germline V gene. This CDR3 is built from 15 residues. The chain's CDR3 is CASSWGRDYYNEQFF. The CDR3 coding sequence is TGTGCCAGCAGCTGGGGCCGGGACTACTACAATGAGCAGTTCTTC.

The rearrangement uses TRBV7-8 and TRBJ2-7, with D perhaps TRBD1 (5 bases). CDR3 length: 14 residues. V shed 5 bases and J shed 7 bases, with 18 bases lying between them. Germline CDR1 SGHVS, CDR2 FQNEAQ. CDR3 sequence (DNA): TGTGCCAGCAGCCCCGGATCTTCCAGGGTTGAGCAGTACTTC. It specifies CASSPGSSRVEQYF.

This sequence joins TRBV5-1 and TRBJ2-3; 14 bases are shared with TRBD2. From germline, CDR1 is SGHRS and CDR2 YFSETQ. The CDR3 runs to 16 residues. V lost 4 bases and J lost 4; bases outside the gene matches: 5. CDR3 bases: TGCGCCAGCAGCCCGCCGACTAGCGGGGGGGCAGATACGCAGTATTTT. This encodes CASSPPTSGGADTQYF.

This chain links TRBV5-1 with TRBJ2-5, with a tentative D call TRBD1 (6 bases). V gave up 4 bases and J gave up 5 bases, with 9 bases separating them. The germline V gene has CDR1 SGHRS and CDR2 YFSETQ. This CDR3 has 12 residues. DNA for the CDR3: TGCGCCAGCAGCGACACAGGGGAGACCCAGTACTTC. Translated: CASSDTGETQYF.

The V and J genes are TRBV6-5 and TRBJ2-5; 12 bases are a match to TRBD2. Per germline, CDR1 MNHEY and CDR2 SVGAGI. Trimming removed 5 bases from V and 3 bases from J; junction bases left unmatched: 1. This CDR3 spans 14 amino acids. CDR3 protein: CASSRTSGEETQYF. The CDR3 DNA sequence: TGTGCCAGCAGTCGGACTAGCGGGGAAGAGACCCAGTACTTC.

The CDR3 nucleotides are TGTGCCAGCAGCTTAAGCGGGAGGGGCCCCACAACCGGCTACGAGCAGTACTTC. This codes for CASSLSGRGPTTGYEQYF. The V call is TRBV7-2, the J call TRBJ2-7; TRBD2 matches at 10 bases. CDR3 size: 18 residues. With V trimmed by 2 bases and J by 3 bases, 13 bases remained unmatched. CDR1 is SGHTA, CDR2 FQGNSA, per germline.

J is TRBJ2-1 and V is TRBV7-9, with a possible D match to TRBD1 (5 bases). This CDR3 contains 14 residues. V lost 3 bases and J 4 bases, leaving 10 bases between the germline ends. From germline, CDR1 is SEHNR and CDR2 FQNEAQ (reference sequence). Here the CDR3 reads CASSFQTEYNEQFF. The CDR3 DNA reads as TGTGCCAGCAGCTTCCAGACAGAATACAATGAGCAGTTCTTC.

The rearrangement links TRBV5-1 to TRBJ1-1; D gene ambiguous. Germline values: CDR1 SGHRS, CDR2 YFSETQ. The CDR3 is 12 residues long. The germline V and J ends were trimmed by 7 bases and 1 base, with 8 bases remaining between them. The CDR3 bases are TGCGCCAGCTTCCAGTCGAACACTGAAGCTTTCTTT. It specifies CASFQSNTEAFF.

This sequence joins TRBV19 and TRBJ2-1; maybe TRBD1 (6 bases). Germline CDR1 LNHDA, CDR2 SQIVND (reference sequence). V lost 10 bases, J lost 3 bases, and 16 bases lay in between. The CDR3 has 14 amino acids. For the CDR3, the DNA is TGTGCCACCGCAAACCGGGACATCTACAATGAGCAGTTCTTC. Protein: CATANRDIYNEQFF.

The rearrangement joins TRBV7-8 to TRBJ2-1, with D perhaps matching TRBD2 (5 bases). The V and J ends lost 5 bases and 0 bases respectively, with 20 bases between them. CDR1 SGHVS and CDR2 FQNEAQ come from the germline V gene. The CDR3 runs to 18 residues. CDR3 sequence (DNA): TGTGCCAGCAGCCCACGTTTGGGGTGGGAGAGCTCCTACAATGAGCAGTTCTTC. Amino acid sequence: CASSPRLGWESSYNEQFF. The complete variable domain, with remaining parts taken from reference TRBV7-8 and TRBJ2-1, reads GAGVSQSPRYKVAKRGQDVALRCDPISGHVSLFWYQQALGQGPEFLTYFQNEAQLDKSGLPSDRFFAERPEGSVSTLKIQRTQQEDSAVYLCASSPRLGWESSYNEQFFGPGTRLTVL.

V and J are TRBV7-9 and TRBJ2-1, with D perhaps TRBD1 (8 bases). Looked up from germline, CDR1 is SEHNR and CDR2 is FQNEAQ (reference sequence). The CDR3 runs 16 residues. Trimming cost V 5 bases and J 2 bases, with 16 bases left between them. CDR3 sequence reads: CASSPGGRGPYNEQFF. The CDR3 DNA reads TGTGCCAGCAGCCCGGGGGGCAGGGGGCCCTACAATGAGCAGTTCTTC.

The CDR3 region has the DNA TGCGCCAGCAGCACGAGTGGGACAGGGGATTCACCCCTCCACTTT. Its translation is CASSTSGTGDSPLHF. V is TRBV5-1 and J is TRBJ1-6, with 10 bases matching TRBD1. Germline V gene sequence: CDR1 SGHRS, CDR2 YFSETQ. This CDR3 comprises 15 residues. Trimming took 4 bases from V and 8 from J; bases not matched to a gene: 6.

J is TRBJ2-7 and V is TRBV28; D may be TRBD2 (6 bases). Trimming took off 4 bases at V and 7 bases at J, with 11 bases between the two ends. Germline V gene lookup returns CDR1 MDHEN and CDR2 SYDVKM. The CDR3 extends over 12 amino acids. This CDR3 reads CASSSYRGEQYF. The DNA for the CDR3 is TGTGCCAGCAGTTCCTACCGGGGGGAGCAGTACTTC.

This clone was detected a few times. Written as DNA, the CDR3 is TGTGCCAGCAGTTACATCCGGACAGGGGGGTCCTATGGCTACACCTTC. Amino acids: CASSYIRTGGSYGYTF. The chain has TRBV6-5 and TRBJ1-2, with TRBD1 matching 10 bases. The germline V gene encodes CDR1 MNHEY and CDR2 SVGAGI. This CDR3 has 16 residues. With V trimmed by 2 bases and J by 4 bases, 7 bases remained unmatched.

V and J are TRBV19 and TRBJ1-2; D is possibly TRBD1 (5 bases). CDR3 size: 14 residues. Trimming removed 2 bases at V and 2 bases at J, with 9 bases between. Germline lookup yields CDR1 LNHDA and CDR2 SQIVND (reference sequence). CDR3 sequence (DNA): TGTGCCAGTAGTATAACCAGGGCCAACTATGGCTACACCTTC. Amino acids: CASSITRANYGYTF.

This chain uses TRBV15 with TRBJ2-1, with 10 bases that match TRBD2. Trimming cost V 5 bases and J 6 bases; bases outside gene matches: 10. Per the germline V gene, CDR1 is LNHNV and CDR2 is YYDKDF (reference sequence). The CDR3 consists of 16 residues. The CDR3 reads CATSPRPSGSFNEQFF. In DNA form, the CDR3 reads TGTGCCACCAGCCCTCGTCCTAGCGGGAGTTTCAATGAGCAGTTCTTC.

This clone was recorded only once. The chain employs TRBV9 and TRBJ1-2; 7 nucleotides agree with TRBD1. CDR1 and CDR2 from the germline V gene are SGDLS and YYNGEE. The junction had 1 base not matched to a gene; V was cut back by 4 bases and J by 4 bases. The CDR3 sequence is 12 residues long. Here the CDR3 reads CASSSGGYGYTF. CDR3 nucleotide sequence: TGTGCCAGCAGCTCAGGGGGCTATGGCTACACCTTC.